This entry features one T cell receptor beta chain sequence. The data are from a study of Graves' ophthalmopathy and Graves' hyperthyroidism. CDR3 regions of TCR beta were amplified from RNA transcripts. First-round RT-PCR with HTBI primers preceded a second-round multiplex PCR. TCRdb passed the multiplex PCR reads through MiXCR, listing each CDR3 protein once. This sample carries approximately 160,000 distinct CDR3 sequences, 30% to 45% of them seen once, and the ten largest clones take roughly 6%. The CDR3 covers 18 residues. Trimming left V 0 bases short and J 4 bases short, with 18 bases between. Looked up from germline, CDR1 is MNHEY and CDR2 is SVGEGT.

The genes are TRBV6-2 or TRBV6-3 and TRBJ2-2; the D gene is possibly TRBD1 (5 bases). The receptor comes from a woman between 40 and 50 years old with Graves' ophthalmopathy. The sample taken for sequencing was peripheral blood. The CDR3 protein is CASSYSGPVQGGTGELFF. CDR3 sequence (DNA): TGTGCCAGCAGTTACTCGGGCCCGGTTCAGGGCGGCACCGGGGAGCTGTTTTTT.